This T cell receptor (beta chain) was sequenced in a study of high-grade serous ovarian cancer treatment subgroups (dated by TCRdb to about 2021). General notes on the study: A mean of around 13,000 reads and fewer than 8,500 unique TCR beta rearrangements per sample was generated by sequencing. Under a laparoscopic triage algorithm, patients with high-grade serous ovarian cancer were grouped by complete gross resection or by neoadjuvant chemotherapy response, and the study profiled the TCR beta repertoires of these patients. One primary tumor sample and two metastatic tumor samples were collected from each patient, for a total of approximately 98 samples. Of the approximately 30 patients in the cohort, around 10 had no residual disease after primary surgery (R0), around 10 were excellent NACT responders, and around 10 were poor NACT responders. Overall results and qualifications from the work: Repertoire similarity ranging from about 0.1 to 0.85 was observed between tumors from the same patient, whereas almost no similarity was observed between different patients. TCR clonal relatedness was found to be positively correlated with neoantigen level and, by trend, with copy number variation and mutation load derived from whole-genome sequencing. Because bulk tumor TCR sequencing provided no spatial information, insight into HGSC tumor complexity and diversity was limited. The TCR repertoire analyses centered on CDR3, leaving CDR1 and CDR2 unanalyzed.

As regards this clone: What this receptor recognizes is not known. Within one base of it there is no much larger clone, and no base qualities were kept.

For CDR1 and CDR2, the germline V gene lists KGHSH and LQKENI. The junction carries 16 bases between V and J, which are trimmed by 3 bases and 2 bases respectively. The CDR3 covers 16 residues, taking in both the cysteine and the phenylalanine. CDR3 DNA only is kept here, 48 bases in frame from base 1. Tumor samples were obtained before definitive surgery or chemotherapy. The MD Anderson Biospecimen Extraction Resource handled genomic DNA extraction, while the MD Anderson Cancer Genomics Laboratory carried out the TCR sequencing. The 90 tumor samples underwent high-throughput TCR profiling using ImmunoSEQ. The authors' pipeline ran thus. Richness (unique productive sequences), clonality, evenness and relatedness were included as repertoire diversity metrics, and similarity between samples was assessed with the Bhattacharyya coefficient. In a sensitivity analysis, TCRs with fewer than two reads were excluded, and consistent conclusions were obtained. TCRdb took over this immuneACCESS table, retaining in-frame rearrangements with V and J assigned. Such tables are incomplete; in checked studies, under half of the missing clones stem from an unresolved V gene, and the remainder is unexplained. V and J calls plus clone size are reproduced from that table; the DNA served to infer D and trimming. Here the sample has 6,500 to 7,000 clones; about 80% occur a single time. The ten largest clones capture 4.8% of the sample.

The rearrangement joined TRBV18 to TRBJ1-1; 6 matching bases give a weak D call of TRBD1. Sequencing was performed on tumor tissue. This TCR was recovered from a human donor with high-grade serous ovarian cancer. The CDR3 region has the sequence CASSPPRAGANTEAFF. In nucleotide form, the sequence is TGTGCCAGCTCACCGCCGAGGGCAGGGGCTAACACTGAAGCTTTCTTT.